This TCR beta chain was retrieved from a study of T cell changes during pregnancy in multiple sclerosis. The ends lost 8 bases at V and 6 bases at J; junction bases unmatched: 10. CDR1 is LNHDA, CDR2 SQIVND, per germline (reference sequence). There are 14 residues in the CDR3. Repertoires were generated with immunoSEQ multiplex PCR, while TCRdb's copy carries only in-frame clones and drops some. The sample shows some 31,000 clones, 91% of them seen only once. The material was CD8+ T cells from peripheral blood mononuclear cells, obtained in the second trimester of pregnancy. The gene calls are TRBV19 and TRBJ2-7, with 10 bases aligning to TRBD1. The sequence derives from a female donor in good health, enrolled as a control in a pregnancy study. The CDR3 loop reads CASEAGTGVREQYF. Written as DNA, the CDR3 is TGTGCCAGTGAAGCCGGGACAGGGGTTCGCGAGCAGTACTTC.